These 12 T cell receptor beta chains came from one sample sequenced in a study of PD-L1 blockade in urothelial cancer. Time point reported: pretreatment peripheral blood. Some clones are missing from TCRdb's copy, which holds only in-frame ones; the method was immunoSEQ multiplex PCR. In the table there are 90,000 to 100,000 clones, around 89% of which are singletons. The source was PBMCs, collected around atezolizumab (anti-PD-L1) treatment. The receptors shown here come from a man aged 55 to 69 with urothelial cancer.

The chain uses TRBV10-3 and TRBJ1-1, with 8 bases matching TRBD1. The CDR3 length is 15 residues. Germline V gives CDR1 ENHRY, CDR2 SYGVKD. V shed 7 bases and J 1 base; nucleotides not matched to a gene: 8. This CDR3 reads CAINRGAFGNTEAFF. In DNA, the CDR3 is TGTGCCATCAACAGGGGGGCTTTCGGGAACACTGAAGCTTTCTTT.

The rearrangement links TRBV7-6 to TRBJ2-5, with no clear D. Germline V CDR1 and CDR2: SGHVS, FNYEAQ. V dropped 3 bases and J dropped 4 bases, with 9 bases sitting between them. The CDR3 has 13 residues. The CDR3 DNA follows: TGTGCCAGCAGCTTCGTTGCCGGAGAGACCCAGTACTTC. Protein: CASSFVAGETQYF.

The V gene is TRBV7-2, the J gene TRBJ2-5; 10 bases map to TRBD2. V lost 4 bases and J lost 2; bases outside the gene matches: 7. Germline V gives CDR1 SGHTA, CDR2 FQGNSA. The CDR3 totals 16 residues. This chain's CDR3 is CASSSQAGLAQETQYF. Written as DNA, the CDR3 is TGTGCCAGCAGCTCCCAAGCGGGACTAGCGCAAGAGACCCAGTACTTC.

This clone was found once. The chain has TRBV7-3 and TRBJ2-2; 10 nucleotides agree with TRBD2. Per the germline V gene, CDR1 is SGHTA and CDR2 is FQGTGA. The CDR3 is 17 amino acids. Trimming removed 4 bases from V and 0 bases from J; junction bases left unmatched: 5. The CDR3 DNA is TGTGCCAGCAGCTCCCAGCGGGGGGGCTCGAACACCGGGGAGCTGTTTTTT. Translation: CASSSQRGGSNTGELFF.

The CDR3 loop is CASSENRDNEKLFF. CDR3 sequence (DNA): TGTGCCAGCAGTGAGAACAGGGATAATGAAAAACTGTTTTTT. The chain employs TRBV6-4 and TRBJ1-4, with TRBD1 as a possible D gene (6 bases). Trimming pared 3 bases from V and 4 bases from J, leaving 9 bases between. Germline lookup yields CDR1 MRHNA and CDR2 SNTAGT. This CDR3 contains 14 residues.

The chain links TRBV30 to TRBJ2-7; TRBD1 matches 10 bases. Germline CDR1 and CDR2: GTSNPN and SVGIG (reference sequence). With 5 bases clipped from V and 12 bases from J, the junction kept 13 bases outside the gene matches. This CDR3 is 13 amino acids long. CDR3 region: CAWGGQGIDVAYF. Written as DNA, the CDR3 is TGTGCCTGGGGGGGACAGGGGATTGACGTTGCGTACTTC.

The chain uses TRBV2 and TRBJ1-5; D gene ambiguous. The CDR3 totals 12 residues. The V end was cut by 3 bases, the J end by 7 bases, with 7 bases between. Per the germline V gene, CDR1 is SNHLY and CDR2 is FYNNEI. The CDR3 loop reads CASSEGRQPQHF. The CDR3 region has the DNA TGTGCCAGCAGTGAGGGGAGGCAGCCCCAGCATTTT.

The J gene is TRBJ1-3, the V gene TRBV5-5, with D unresolved. Germline lookup yields CDR1 SGHKS and CDR2 YYEKEE (reference sequence). Trimming stripped 0 bases from V and 4 bases from J, with 11 bases between. The CDR3 runs 15 residues. Here the CDR3 reads CASSLVQPGGNTIYF. The CDR3 DNA follows: TGTGCCAGCAGCTTGGTCCAACCCGGGGGAAACACCATATATTTT.

The V and J genes are TRBV27 and TRBJ2-1; 7 nucleotides match TRBD2. The CDR3 totals 14 residues. Trimming took 8 bases from V and 0 from J; bases not matched to a gene: 4. Germline V gives CDR1 MNHEY, CDR2 SMNVEV (reference sequence). The CDR3 loop reads CASRGESSYNEQFF. CDR3 DNA sequence: TGTGCCAGCCGGGGGGAGAGCTCCTACAATGAGCAGTTCTTC.

The rearrangement joins TRBV7-3 to TRBJ2-1, with D hard to call. CDR3 length: 13 residues. V lost 6 bases and J lost 7, with 13 bases in between. The germline V gene encodes CDR1 SGHTA and CDR2 FQGTGA. DNA of the CDR3: TGTGCCAGCAGTTCGTCTACGGGTAATGAGCAGTTCTTC. Amino acid sequence: CASSSSTGNEQFF.

Details on this clone: A read error may account for a junction end that differs from germline. V usage is TRBV15 and J usage is TRBJ1-5; 9 bases fit TRBD1. This CDR3 spans 13 amino acids. Germline CDR1 reads LNHNV; CDR2 reads YYDKDF (reference sequence). This CDR3 is CATSGDRGQPQHF. CDR3 DNA sequence: TGTGCCACCAGCGGAGACAGGGGGCAGCCCCAGCATTTT. Full variable domain (remainder filled in from reference TRBV15 and TRBJ1-5): DAMVIQNPRYQVTQFGKPVTLSCSQTLNHNVMYWYQQKSSQAPKLLFHYYDKDFNNEADTPDNFQSRRPNTSFCFLDIRSPGLGDTAMYLCATSGDRGQPQHFGDGTRLSIL.

The CDR3 sequence: CASSLTSGSTGELFF. The CDR3 coding sequence is TGTGCCAGCAGCCTAACTAGCGGGAGCACCGGGGAGCTGTTTTTT. This chain joins TRBV5-4 and TRBJ2-2; 11 nucleotides agree with TRBD2. The V and J ends lost 4 bases and 4 bases, in that order; junction bases with no gene match: 3. CDR3 length: 15 residues. Germline V lookup: CDR1 SGHNT, CDR2 YYREEE (reference sequence).